The next 9 T cell receptor beta chains were all read from a single sample in a study of T cells in Graves' hyperthyroidism and ophthalmopathy. The investigators amplified TCR beta CDR3 regions from RNA transcripts. The HTBI primer set served for first-round RT-PCR of the TCR CDR3. MiXCR was run by TCRdb on the multiplex PCR reads, yielding one entry per CDR3 protein. The profile shows 450,000 to 650,000 distinct CDR3 sequences, around 20% of them singletons. The source material was blood. The source of these receptors is a man younger than 30 with Graves' hyperthyroidism.

The gene calls are TRBV7-9 and TRBJ1-5; D gene unclear. The V gene lost 5 bases and the J gene lost 12 bases, with 5 bases spanning the gap. Germline V gene lookup returns CDR1 SEHNR and CDR2 FQNEAQ (reference sequence). CDR3 length equals 9 residues. CDR3 sequence reads: CASSLLQHF. The CDR3 coding sequence is TGTGCCAGCAGCCTACTCCAGCATTTT.

The V and J genes are TRBV4-1 and TRBJ2-6; perhaps TRBD2 as D (5 bases). The V gene lost 0 bases and the J gene lost 2 bases, with 8 bases spanning the gap. The germline V gene has CDR1 MGHRA and CDR2 YSYEKL. The CDR3 extends over 16 amino acids. The CDR3 DNA follows: TGCGCCAGCAGCCAAGATACGGGGACTGGGGCCAACGTCCTGACTTTC. Its translation is CASSQDTGTGANVLTF.

This clonotype has a handful of counts. V and J are TRBV3-1 and TRBJ1-2, with a tentative D call TRBD1 (5 bases). Germline V gene data show CDR1 as LGHDT and CDR2 as YNNKEL (reference sequence). V shed 1 base and J shed 8 bases, with 8 bases lying between them. There are 12 residues in the CDR3. The CDR3 reads CASSQVGTGYTF. The CDR3 DNA follows: TGTGCCAGCAGCCAAGTAGGGACCGGCTACACCTTC.

This clonotype has just a few counts. The rearrangement joins TRBV24-1 to TRBJ1-2; D unclear. Between the trimmed V and J ends, which lost 3 bases and 7 bases, there was a span of 8 bases. The germline gives CDR1 KGHDR, CDR2 SFDVKD. The CDR3 length is 12 residues. CDR3 sequence reads: CATSDRGSGYTF. CDR3 DNA: TGTGCCACCAGTGATCGAGGGAGTGGCTACACCTTC.

V gene TRBV20-1 combines with J gene TRBJ1-6; 8 positions match TRBD1. The germline CDR1 and CDR2 sequences are DFQATT and SNEGSKA (reference sequence). The CDR3 length is 12 residues. With 6 bases clipped from V and 7 bases from J, the junction kept 2 bases outside the gene matches. The DNA for the CDR3 is TGCAGTGCGACAGGGGAGAATTCACCCCTCCACTTT. Its translation is CSATGENSPLHF.

This clonotype was detected many times. The V and J genes are TRBV5-1 and TRBJ2-5; TRBD1 agrees at 8 bases. Trimming took 2 bases from V and 3 from J; bases not matched to a gene: 3. Per the germline V gene, CDR1 is SGHRS and CDR2 is YFSETQ. The CDR3 loop spans 14 amino acids. For the CDR3, the DNA is TGCGCCAGCAGCTTCCAGGGGGCGAAAGAGACCCAGTACTTC. This codes for CASSFQGAKETQYF.

As to this clonotype: A read error may be the cause here, since a much bigger clone is one base away. The V and J genes are TRBV6-1 and TRBJ1-5, with D uncertain. Germline CDR1 MNHNS, CDR2 SASEGT. This CDR3 contains 11 residues. CDR3 amino acids: CASSEWEPKHF. The DNA of the CDR3 is TGTGCCAGCAGTGAATGGGAGCCCAAGCATTTT.

In DNA form, the CDR3 reads TGCAGTGCTACCAGACGGGGGGCGCGGACTGAAGCTTTCTTT. As protein: CSATRRGARTEAFF. The rearrangement links TRBV20-1 to TRBJ1-1; D possibly corresponds to TRBD1 (6 bases). The V gene's germline CDR1 is DFQATT and CDR2 SNEGSKA (reference sequence). Trimming took 4 bases from V and 5 from J, leaving 17 bases between them. The length of the CDR3 is 14 residues.

The rearrangement links TRBV4-1 to TRBJ1-2; 7 nucleotides match TRBD1. The V gene end was trimmed by 4 bases and the J gene end by 4 bases; junction bases not matched to a gene: 9. Germline values: CDR1 MGHRA, CDR2 YSYEKL. The CDR3 consists of 15 residues. This CDR3 is CASSRSYDRAYGYTF. CDR3 nucleotide sequence: TGCGCCAGCAGCCGATCTTACGACAGGGCCTATGGCTACACCTTC.